These T cell receptor beta chains were read from a single sample in a study of identical twins. TCRdb itself ran the 5' RACE reads through MiXCR, one entry per CDR3 protein. The sample has 200,000 to 250,000 distinct CDR3 sequences, more than 9% seen once. The sequencing sample was made of memory T cells sorted from blood. The receptors shown here come from a man in his fifties in good health. CDR3s leave out the opening cysteine and the closing phenylalanine or tryptophan.

V gene: TRBV6-2/TRBV6-3; J gene: TRBJ1-1; CDR3 protein: ASRHGEMNTEAF
V gene: TRBV6-2/TRBV6-3; J gene: TRBJ2-2; CDR3 protein: ASKLAGVNTGELF
V gene: TRBV7-2; J gene: TRBJ2-7; CDR3 protein: ASSLAGLPTYEQY
V gene: TRBV7-9; J gene: TRBJ1-6; CDR3 protein: ASSEGGSPLH
V gene: TRBV7-9; J gene: TRBJ2-3; CDR3 protein: ASSLGDRDTDTQY
V gene: TRBV6-5; J gene: TRBJ2-7; CDR3 protein: ASSSWYEQY
V gene: TRBV7-3; J gene: TRBJ2-1; CDR3 protein: ASSLGTSVWENEQF
V gene: TRBV29-1; J gene: TRBJ1-3; CDR3 protein: SVVTNSGNTIY
V gene: TRBV4-3; J gene: TRBJ1-3; CDR3 protein: ASSQDRGTNGNTIY
V gene: TRBV6-5; J gene: TRBJ2-5; CDR3 protein: ASSYSEYQETQY
V gene: TRBV12-3/TRBV12-4; J gene: TRBJ1-4; CDR3 protein: ASSPPFPGQVF
V gene: TRBV15; J gene: TRBJ1-1; CDR3 protein: ATSRLGVVGNTEAF
V gene: TRBV6-5; J gene: TRBJ2-3; CDR3 protein: ASSSAGGLDTQY
V gene: TRBV6-2/TRBV6-3; J gene: TRBJ2-1; CDR3 protein: ATAVQGSDYNEQF
V gene: TRBV7-2; J gene: TRBJ2-4; CDR3 protein: ASSLGPEAVQY
V gene: TRBV20-1; J gene: TRBJ2-7; CDR3 protein: SAPRRGQTYEQY